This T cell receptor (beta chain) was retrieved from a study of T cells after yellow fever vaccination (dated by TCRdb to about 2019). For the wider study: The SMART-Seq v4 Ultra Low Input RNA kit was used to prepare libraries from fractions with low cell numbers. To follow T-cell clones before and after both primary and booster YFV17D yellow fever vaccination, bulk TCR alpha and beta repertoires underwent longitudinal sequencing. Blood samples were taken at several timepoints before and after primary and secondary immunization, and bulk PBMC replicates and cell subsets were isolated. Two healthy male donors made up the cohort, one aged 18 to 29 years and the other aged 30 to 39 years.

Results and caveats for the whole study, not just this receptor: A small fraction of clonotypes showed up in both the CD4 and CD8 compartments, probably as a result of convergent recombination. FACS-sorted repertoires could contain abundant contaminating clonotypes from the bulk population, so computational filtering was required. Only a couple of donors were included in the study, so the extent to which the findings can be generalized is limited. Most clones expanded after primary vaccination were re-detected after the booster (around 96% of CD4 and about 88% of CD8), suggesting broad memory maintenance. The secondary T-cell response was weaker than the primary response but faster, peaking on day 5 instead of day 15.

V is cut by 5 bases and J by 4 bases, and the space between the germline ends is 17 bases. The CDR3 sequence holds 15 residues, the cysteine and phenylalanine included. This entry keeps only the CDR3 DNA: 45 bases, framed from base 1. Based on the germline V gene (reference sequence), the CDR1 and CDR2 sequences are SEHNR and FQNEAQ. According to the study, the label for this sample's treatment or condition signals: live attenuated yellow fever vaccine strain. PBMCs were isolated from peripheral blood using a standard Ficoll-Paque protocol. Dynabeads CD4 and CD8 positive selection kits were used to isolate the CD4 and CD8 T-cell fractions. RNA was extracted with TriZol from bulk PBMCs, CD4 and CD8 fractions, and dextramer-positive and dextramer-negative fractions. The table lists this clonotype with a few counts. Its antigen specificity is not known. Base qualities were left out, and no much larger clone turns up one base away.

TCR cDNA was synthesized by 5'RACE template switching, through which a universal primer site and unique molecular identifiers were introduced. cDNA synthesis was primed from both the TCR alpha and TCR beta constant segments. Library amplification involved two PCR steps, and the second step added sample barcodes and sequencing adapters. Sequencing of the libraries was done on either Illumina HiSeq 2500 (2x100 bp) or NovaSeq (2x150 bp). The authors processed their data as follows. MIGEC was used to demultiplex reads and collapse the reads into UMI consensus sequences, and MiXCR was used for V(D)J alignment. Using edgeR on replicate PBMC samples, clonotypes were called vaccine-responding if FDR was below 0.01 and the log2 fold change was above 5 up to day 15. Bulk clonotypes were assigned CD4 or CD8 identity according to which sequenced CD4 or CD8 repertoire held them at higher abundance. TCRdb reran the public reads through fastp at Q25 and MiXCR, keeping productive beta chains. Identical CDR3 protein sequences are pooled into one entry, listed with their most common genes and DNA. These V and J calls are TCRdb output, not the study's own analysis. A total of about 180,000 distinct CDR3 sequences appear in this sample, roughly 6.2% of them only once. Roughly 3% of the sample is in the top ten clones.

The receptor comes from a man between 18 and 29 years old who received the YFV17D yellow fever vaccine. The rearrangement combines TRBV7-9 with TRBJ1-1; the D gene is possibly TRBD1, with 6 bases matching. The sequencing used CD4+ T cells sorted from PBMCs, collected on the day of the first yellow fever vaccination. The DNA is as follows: TGTGCCAGCAGCCATAAGCAGGGGAGGGCCACTGAAGCTTTCTTT. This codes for CASSHKQGRATEAFF.